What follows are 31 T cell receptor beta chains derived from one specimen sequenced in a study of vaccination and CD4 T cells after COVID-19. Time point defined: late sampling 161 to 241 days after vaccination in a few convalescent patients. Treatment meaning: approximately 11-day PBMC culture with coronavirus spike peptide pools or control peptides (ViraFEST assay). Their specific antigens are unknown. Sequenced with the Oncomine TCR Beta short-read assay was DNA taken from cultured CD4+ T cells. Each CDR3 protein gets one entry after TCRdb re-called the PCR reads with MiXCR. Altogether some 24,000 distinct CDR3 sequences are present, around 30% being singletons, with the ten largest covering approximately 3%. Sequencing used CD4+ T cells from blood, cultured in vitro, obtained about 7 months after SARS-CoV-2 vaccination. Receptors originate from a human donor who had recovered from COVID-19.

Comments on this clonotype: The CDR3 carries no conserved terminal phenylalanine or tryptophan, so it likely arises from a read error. CDR3 in DNA: TGCAGTGCTAGGGAAATACTAGCTCGGCAGTTCCTC. Amino acids: CSAREILARQFL. The chain joins TRBV20-1 to TRBJ2-1; D is possibly TRBD2 (6 bases). CDR1 and CDR2 (germline): DFQATT, SNEGSKA (reference sequence). V dropped 3 bases and J dropped 12 bases, with 15 bases sitting between them. The CDR3 is 12 amino acids.

The DNA for the CDR3 is TGTGCCAGCACCAAAGCCAGAAACACCGGGGAGCTGTTTTTT. Its translation is CASTKARNTGELFF. The chain carries TRBV27 and TRBJ2-2; D call uncertain. Deletions cut 7 bases from V and 2 bases from J, with 11 bases between. Germline lookup yields CDR1 MNHEY and CDR2 SMNVEV (reference sequence). This CDR3 region has 14 residues.

The CDR3 DNA reads TGCAGTGCTAGAAGCGGGTCAACCTACGAGCAGTACTTC. Residues: CSARSGSTYEQYF. This chain uses TRBV20-1 with TRBJ2-7, with a possible D match to TRBD2 (6 bases). Per germline, CDR1 DFQATT and CDR2 SNEGSKA (reference sequence). The CDR3 runs to 13 residues. V was pared by 2 bases and J by 2 bases, with 10 bases between.

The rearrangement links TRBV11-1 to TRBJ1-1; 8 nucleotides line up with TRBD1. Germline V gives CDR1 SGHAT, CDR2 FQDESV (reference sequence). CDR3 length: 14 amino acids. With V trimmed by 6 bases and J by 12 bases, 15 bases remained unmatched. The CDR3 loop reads CASRPQDRGGSSFF. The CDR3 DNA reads TGTGCCAGCAGGCCACAAGACAGGGGCGGTAGTTCTTTCTTT.

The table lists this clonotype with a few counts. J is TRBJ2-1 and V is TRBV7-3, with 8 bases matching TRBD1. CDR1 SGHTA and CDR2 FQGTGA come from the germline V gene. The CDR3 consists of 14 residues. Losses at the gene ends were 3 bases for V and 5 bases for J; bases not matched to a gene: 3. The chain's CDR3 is CASSFRGRDNEQFF. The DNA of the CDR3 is TGTGCCAGCAGCTTCAGGGGGCGAGACAATGAGCAGTTCTTC.

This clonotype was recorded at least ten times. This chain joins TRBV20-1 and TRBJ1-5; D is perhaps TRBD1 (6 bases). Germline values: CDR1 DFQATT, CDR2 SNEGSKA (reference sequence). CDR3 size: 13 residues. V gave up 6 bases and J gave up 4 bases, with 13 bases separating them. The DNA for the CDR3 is TGCAGTGCCAGCTGGGGGGCGAATCAGCCCCAGCATTTT. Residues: CSASWGANQPQHF.

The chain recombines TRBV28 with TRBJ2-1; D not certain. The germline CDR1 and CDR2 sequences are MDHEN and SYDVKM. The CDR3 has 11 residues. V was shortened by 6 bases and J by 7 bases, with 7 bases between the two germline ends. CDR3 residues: CASSLRNEQFF. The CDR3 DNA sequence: TGTGCCAGCAGCCTCAGAAATGAGCAGTTCTTC. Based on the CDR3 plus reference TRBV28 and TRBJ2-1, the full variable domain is DVKVTQSSRYLVKRTGEKVFLECVQDMDHENMFWYRQDPGLGLRLIYFSYDVKMKEKGDIPEGYSVSREKKERFSLILESASTNQTSMYLCASSLRNEQFFGPGTRLTVL.

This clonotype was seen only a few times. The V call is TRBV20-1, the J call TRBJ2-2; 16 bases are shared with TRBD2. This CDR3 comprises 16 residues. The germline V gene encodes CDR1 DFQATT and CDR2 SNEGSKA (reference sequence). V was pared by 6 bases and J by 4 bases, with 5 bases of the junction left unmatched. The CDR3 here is CSAPGTSGRATGELFF. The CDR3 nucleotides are TGCAGTGCACCCGGGACTAGCGGGAGGGCCACCGGGGAGCTGTTTTTT.

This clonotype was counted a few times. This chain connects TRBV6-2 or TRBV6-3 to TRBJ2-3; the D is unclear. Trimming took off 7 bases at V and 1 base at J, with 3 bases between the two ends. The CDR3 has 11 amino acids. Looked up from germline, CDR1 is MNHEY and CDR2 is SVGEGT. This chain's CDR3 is CASTGTDTQYF. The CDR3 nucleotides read TGTGCCAGCACCGGCACAGATACGCAGTATTTT.

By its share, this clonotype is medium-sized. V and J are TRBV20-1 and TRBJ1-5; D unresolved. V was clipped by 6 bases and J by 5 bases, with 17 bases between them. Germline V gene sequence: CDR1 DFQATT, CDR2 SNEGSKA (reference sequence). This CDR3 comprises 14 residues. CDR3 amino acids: CSAQASGQYQPQHF. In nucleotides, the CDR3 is TGCAGTGCCCAAGCCTCGGGTCAATATCAGCCCCAGCATTTT.

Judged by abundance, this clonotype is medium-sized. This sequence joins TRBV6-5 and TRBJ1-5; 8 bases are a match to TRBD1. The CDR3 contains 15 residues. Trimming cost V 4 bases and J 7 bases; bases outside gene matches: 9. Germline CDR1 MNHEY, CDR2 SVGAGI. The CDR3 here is CASSSMDRVSQPQHF. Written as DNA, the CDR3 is TGTGCCAGCAGTTCGATGGACAGGGTCTCACAGCCCCAGCATTTT.

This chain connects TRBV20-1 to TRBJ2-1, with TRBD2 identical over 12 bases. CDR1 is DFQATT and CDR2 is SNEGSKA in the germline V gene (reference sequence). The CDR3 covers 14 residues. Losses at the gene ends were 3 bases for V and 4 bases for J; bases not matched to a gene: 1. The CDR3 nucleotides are TGCAGTGCTAGTGGACTAGCGGGGTACAATGAGCAGTTCTTC. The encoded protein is CSASGLAGYNEQFF.

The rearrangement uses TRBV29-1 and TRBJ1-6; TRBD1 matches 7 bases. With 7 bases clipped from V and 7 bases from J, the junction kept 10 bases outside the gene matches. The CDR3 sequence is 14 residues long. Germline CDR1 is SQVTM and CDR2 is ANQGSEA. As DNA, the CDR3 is TGCAGCGCCCCTCGGACAGGTCGAAATTCACCCCTCCACTTT. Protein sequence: CSAPRTGRNSPLHF.

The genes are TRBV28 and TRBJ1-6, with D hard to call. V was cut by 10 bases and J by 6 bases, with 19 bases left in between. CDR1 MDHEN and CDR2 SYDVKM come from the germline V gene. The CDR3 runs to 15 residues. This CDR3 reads CATEGSRRPNSPLHF. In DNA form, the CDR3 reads TGTGCCACCGAGGGATCCAGGCGTCCTAATTCACCCCTCCACTTT.

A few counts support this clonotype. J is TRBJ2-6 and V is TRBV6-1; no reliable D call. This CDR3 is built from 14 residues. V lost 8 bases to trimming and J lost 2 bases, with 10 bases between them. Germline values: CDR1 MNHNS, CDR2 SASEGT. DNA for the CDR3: TGTGCCAGCGACGAAACAGCTGGGGCCAACGTCCTGACTTTC. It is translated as CASDETAGANVLTF.

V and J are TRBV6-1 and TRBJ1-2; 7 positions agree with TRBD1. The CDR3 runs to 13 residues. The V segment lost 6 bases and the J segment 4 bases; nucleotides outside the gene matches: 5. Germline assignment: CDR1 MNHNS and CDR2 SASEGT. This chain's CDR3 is CASSPQGVYGYTF. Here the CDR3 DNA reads TGTGCCAGCAGCCCCCAGGGGGTCTATGGCTACACCTTC.

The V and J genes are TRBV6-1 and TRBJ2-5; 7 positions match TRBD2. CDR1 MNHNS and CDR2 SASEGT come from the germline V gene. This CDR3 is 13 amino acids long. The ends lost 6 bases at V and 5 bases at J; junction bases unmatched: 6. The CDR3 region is CASRREGGETQYF. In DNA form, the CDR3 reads TGTGCCAGCAGAAGGGAGGGCGGGGAGACCCAGTACTTC.

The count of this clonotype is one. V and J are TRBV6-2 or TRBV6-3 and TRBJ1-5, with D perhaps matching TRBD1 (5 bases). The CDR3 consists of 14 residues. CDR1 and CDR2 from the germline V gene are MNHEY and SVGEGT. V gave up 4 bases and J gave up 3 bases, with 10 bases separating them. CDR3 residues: CASSLRGYNQPQHF. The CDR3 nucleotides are TGTGCCAGCAGTTTAAGGGGATACAATCAGCCCCAGCATTTT.

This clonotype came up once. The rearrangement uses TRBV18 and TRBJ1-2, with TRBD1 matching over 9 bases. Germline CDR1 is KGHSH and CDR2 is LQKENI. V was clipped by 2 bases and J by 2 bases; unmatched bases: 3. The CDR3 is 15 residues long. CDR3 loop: CASSPGTGRNYGYTF. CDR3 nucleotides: TGTGCCAGCTCACCAGGGACAGGGAGAAACTATGGCTACACCTTC.

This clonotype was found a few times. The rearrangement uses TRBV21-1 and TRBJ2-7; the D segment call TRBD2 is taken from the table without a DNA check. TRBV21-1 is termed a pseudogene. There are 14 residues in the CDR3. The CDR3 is CASRSGGGSFEQYF. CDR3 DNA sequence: TGTGCCAGCAGATCCGGGGGAGGGAGTTTCGAGCAGTACTTC.

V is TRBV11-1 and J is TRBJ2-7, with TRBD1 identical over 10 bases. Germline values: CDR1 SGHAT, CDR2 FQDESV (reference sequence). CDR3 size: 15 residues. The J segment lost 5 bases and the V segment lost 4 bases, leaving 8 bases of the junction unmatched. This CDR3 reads CASSSTGTGEDEQYF. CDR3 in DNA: TGTGCCAGCAGCTCTACCGGGACAGGGGAAGACGAGCAGTACTTC.

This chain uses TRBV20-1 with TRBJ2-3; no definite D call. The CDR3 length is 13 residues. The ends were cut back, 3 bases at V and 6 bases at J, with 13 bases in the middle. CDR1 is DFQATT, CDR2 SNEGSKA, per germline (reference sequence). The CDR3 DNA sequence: TGCAGTGCTAGGATTCCGATCGGCGATACGCAGTATTTT. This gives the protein CSARIPIGDTQYF.

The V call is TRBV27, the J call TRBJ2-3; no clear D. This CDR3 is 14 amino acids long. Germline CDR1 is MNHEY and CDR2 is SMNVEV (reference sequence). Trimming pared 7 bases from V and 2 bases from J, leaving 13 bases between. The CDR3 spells CASMGNYDTDTQYF. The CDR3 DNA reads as TGTGCCAGCATGGGGAATTACGACACAGATACGCAGTATTTT.

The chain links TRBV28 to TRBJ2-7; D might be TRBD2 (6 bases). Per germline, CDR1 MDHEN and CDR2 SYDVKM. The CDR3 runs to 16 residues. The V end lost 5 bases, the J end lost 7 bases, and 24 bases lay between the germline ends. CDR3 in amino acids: CASSPTSFYSYNEQYF. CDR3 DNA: TGTGCCAGCAGTCCGACTAGTTTCTATTCCTACAATGAGCAGTACTTC.

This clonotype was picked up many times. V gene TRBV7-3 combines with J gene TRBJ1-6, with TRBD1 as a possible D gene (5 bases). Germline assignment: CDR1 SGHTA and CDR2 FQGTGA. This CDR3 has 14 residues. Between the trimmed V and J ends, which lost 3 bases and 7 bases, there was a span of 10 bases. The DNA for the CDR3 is TGTGCCAGCAGCTTGCTGGGGGTCAATTCACCCCTCCACTTT. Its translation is CASSLLGVNSPLHF.

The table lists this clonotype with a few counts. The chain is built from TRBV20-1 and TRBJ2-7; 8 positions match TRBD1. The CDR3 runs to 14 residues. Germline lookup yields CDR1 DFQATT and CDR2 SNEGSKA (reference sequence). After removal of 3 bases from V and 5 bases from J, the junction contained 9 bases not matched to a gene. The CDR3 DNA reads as TGCAGTGCTAGCCCCCGGACAGGGAGGAACGAGCAGTACTTC. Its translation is CSASPRTGRNEQYF.

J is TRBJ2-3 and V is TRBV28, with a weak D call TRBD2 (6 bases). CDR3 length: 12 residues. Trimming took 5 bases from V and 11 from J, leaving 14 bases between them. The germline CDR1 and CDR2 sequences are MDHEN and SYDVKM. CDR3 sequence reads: CASSPQRVQQYF. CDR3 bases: TGTGCCAGCAGTCCCCAGCGGGTTCAGCAGTATTTT.

CDR3 in DNA: TGTGCCAGCAGTTACTCATTCCTGGACAATGAGCAGTTCTTC. It encodes CASSYSFLDNEQFF. V usage is TRBV6-5 and J usage is TRBJ2-1; D unresolved. This CDR3 is built from 14 residues. The V and J ends lost 0 bases and 5 bases respectively, with 8 bases between them. Germline V CDR1 and CDR2: MNHEY, SVGAGI.

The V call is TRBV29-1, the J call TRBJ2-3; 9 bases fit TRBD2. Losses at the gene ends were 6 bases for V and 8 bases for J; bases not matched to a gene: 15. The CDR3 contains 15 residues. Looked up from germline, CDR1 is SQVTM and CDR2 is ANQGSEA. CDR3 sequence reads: CSVVRLAEPEGTQYF. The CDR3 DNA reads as TGCAGCGTCGTCCGACTAGCGGAACCGGAGGGTACGCAGTATTTT.

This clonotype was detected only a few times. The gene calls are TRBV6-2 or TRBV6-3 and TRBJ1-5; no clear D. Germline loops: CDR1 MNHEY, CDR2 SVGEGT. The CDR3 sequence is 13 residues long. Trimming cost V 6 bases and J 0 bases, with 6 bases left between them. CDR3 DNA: TGTGCCAGCAGCGCGACTAGCAATCAGCCCCAGCATTTT. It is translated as CASSATSNQPQHF.

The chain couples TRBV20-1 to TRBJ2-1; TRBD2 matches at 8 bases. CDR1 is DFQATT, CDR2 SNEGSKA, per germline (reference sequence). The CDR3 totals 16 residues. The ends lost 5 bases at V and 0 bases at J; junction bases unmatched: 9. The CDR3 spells CSALNLAGLSYNEQFF. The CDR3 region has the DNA TGCAGTGCTCTGAACCTAGCGGGCCTCTCCTACAATGAGCAGTTCTTC.